The rows below give T cell receptor beta chains drawn from one sample of a study of T cell clones after liver transplantation. Only in-frame clones appear in the TCRdb table, and some are missing; sequencing was by immunoSEQ multiplex PCR. The top ten hold roughly 3% of the sample, which has tens of thousands of clones, roughly 90% seen once. The sample was CD4+ T cells from blood, taken before liver transplant. Source of these receptors: a human donor who received a liver transplant. Each CDR3 is given with its conserved first and last residue. Fields, in order: J gene, clone size, V gene, D gene, CDR3 DNA, CDR3 protein. D genes are given only for firm matches. For some rows the clone size is stated as once, few or many, or as a class when expanded; others skip it.

J: TRBJ1-5
size: .
V: TRBV7-2
D: .
DNA: TGTGCCAGCAGCTTAGAAAGGGGTGGCAATCAGCCCCAGCATTTT
CDR3: CASSLERGGNQPQHF

J: TRBJ2-7
size: once
V: TRBV27
D: TRBD2
DNA: TGTGCCAGCAGTTTACTAGCGGGGGCCCCCTCCTACGAGCAGTACTTC
CDR3: CASSLLAGAPSYEQYF

J: TRBJ1-1
size: .
V: TRBV11-2
D: .
DNA: TGTGCCAGCAGCTTAGTGGCAGGGGTAATGAACACTGAAGCTTTCTTT
CDR3: CASSLVAGVMNTEAFF

J: TRBJ1-1
size: .
V: TRBV19
D: .
DNA: TGTGCCAGTAGTATAACAGTGAACACTGAAGCTTTCTTT
CDR3: CASSITVNTEAFF

J: TRBJ2-3
size: .
V: TRBV9
D: TRBD2
DNA: TGTGCCAGCAGCGTAGAGGCGGGAGGTCCCACAGATACGCAGTATTTT
CDR3: CASSVEAGGPTDTQYF

J: TRBJ1-6
size: once
V: TRBV7-2
D: .
DNA: TGTGCCAGCAGCTCGCACATGGATTCACCCCTCCACTTT
CDR3: CASSSHMDSPLHF

J: TRBJ2-6
size: medium-sized
V: TRBV5-8
D: .
DNA: TGTGCCAGCAGTTGGACAAGCACCTCTGGGGCCAACGTCCTGACTTTC
CDR3: CASSWTSTSGANVLTF

J: TRBJ2-6
size: .
V: TRBV23-1
D: TRBD1
DNA: TGCGCCAGCAGTCAATCTGAGTGTGGGACAGGGGGCCGAGGTGGGGCCAACGTCCTGACTTTC
CDR3: CASSQSECGTGGRGGANVLTF

J: TRBJ2-2
size: .
V: TRBV7-9
D: .
DNA: TGTGCCAGCAGGGGGTTCAACACCGGGGAGCTGTTTTTT
CDR3: CASRGFNTGELFF

J: TRBJ2-7
size: .
V: TRBV11-2
D: .
DNA: TGTGCCAGCAGCCGGGGGGCGGTCTACGAGCAGTACTTC
CDR3: CASSRGAVYEQYF

J: TRBJ2-1
size: .
V: TRBV4-2
D: TRBD2
DNA: TGTGCCAGCAGCCAATTGTCTAGCGGGGCCAACAATGAGCAGTTCTTC
CDR3: CASSQLSSGANNEQFF

J: TRBJ2-5
size: .
V: TRBV5-5
D: TRBD2
DNA: TGTGCCAGCAGCCTCGGGACTAGCGGGACCCAGTACTTC
CDR3: CASSLGTSGTQYF

J: TRBJ1-1
size: .
V: TRBV7-9
D: .
DNA: TGTGCCAGCAGCTTAGCCCAGGGCGTAGGCACTGAAGCTTTCTTT
CDR3: CASSLAQGVGTEAFF

J: TRBJ2-3
size: few
V: TRBV28
D: .
DNA: TGTGCCAGCAGTTCCAGGGGGGGGGCGCAGATAGATACGCAGTATTTT
CDR3: CASSSRGGAQIDTQYF

J: TRBJ1-4
size: .
V: TRBV19
D: .
DNA: TGTGCCAGTAGTCCCTGGAGAGGGACTAATGAAAAACTGTTTTTT
CDR3: CASSPWRGTNEKLFF

J: TRBJ2-5
size: .
V: TRBV6-4
D: .
DNA: TGTGCCAGCAGTGACGCTGCGGCACAAAGAGAGACCCAGTACTTC
CDR3: CASSDAAAQRETQYF

J: TRBJ2-1
size: .
V: TRBV5-6
D: .
DNA: TGTGCCAGCAGCTTGGATGGGGTCCACTCCTACAATGAGCAGTTCTTC
CDR3: CASSLDGVHSYNEQFF

J: TRBJ2-5
size: .
V: TRBV6-5
D: .
DNA: TGTGCCAGCAGTTACTCGCTATCCCAAGAGACCCAGTACTTC
CDR3: CASSYSLSQETQYF

J: TRBJ1-1
size: .
V: TRBV7-9
D: .
DNA: TGTGCCAGCGAAGGGGTCACTGAAGCTTTCTTT
CDR3: CASEGVTEAFF

J: TRBJ2-1
size: .
V: TRBV5-1
D: .
DNA: TGCGCCAGCAGCTTTCAACAGACGGACTTGGGGGGCTACAATGAGCAGTTCTTC
CDR3: CASSFQQTDLGGYNEQFF

J: TRBJ1-1
size: .
V: TRBV9
D: .
DNA: TGTGCCAGCAGCCTGGGAGGGGACACTGAAGCTTTCTTT
CDR3: CASSLGGDTEAFF

J: TRBJ2-3
size: few
V: TRBV25-1
D: TRBD1
DNA: TGTGCCAGCAGTGAATCGGACAGGGGGTGGAAAGATACGCAGTATTTT
CDR3: CASSESDRGWKDTQYF

J: TRBJ2-5
size: .
V: TRBV7-2
D: .
DNA: TGTGCCAGCAGCCCGATGCAGCAAGAGACCCAGTACTTC
CDR3: CASSPMQQETQYF

J: TRBJ1-6
size: .
V: TRBV5-1
D: TRBD1
DNA: TGCGCCAGCAGCTTGAATGGCGGGACAGGGTTTTCACCCCTCCACTTT
CDR3: CASSLNGGTGFSPLHF

J: TRBJ2-5
size: .
V: TRBV28
D: .
DNA: TGTGCCAGCAGTTCCCCCAGACTAGTAGGCGAGACCCAGTACTTC
CDR3: CASSSPRLVGETQYF

J: TRBJ2-5
size: .
V: TRBV7-9
D: .
DNA: TGTGCCAGCAGCCTCCCCGGAGGTAGGGGGGCGAAGGAGACCCAGTACTTC
CDR3: CASSLPGGRGAKETQYF

J: TRBJ1-5
size: once
V: TRBV27
D: .
DNA: TGTGCCAGCAGTTTCTTCGTCGGAGATGGCAATCAGCCCCAGCATTTT
CDR3: CASSFFVGDGNQPQHF

J: TRBJ2-3
size: .
V: TRBV7-3
D: TRBD2
DNA: TGTGCCAGCAGCTTAAGGGGACTAGGAGGCACAGATACGCAGTATTTT
CDR3: CASSLRGLGGTDTQYF

J: TRBJ2-5
size: .
V: TRBV19
D: .
DNA: TGTGCCAGTAGTTCCAGGCGTGAGGAGACCCAGTACTTC
CDR3: CASSSRREETQYF

J: TRBJ2-7
size: .
V: TRBV7-2
D: .
DNA: TGTGCCAGCAGTCCAGCCGTAGCGGCCACGGTGTCCTACGAGCAGTACTTC
CDR3: CASSPAVAATVSYEQYF

J: TRBJ1-5
size: .
V: TRBV19
D: .
DNA: TGTGCCAGTAGCCCTCTGGCACCAGATCAGCCCCAGCATTTT
CDR3: CASSPLAPDQPQHF

J: TRBJ1-4
size: .
V: TRBV19
D: .
DNA: TGTGCCGGTGGGGACACTACAAATGAAAAACTGTTTTTT
CDR3: CAGGDTTNEKLFF

J: TRBJ2-1
size: .
V: TRBV19
D: .
DNA: TGTGCCAGTAGTATTAACGGACCGTACAATGAGCAGTTCTTC
CDR3: CASSINGPYNEQFF

J: TRBJ2-6
size: .
V: TRBV4-2
D: TRBD1
DNA: TGTGCCAGCAGCCCGGAGCCGGGACAGGGAACTACTGGGGCCAACGTCCTGACTTTC
CDR3: CASSPEPGQGTTGANVLTF